At least ten counts were recorded for the clone carrying this T cell receptor beta chain. Germline V gene sequence: CDR1 LGHNA, CDR2 YNFKEQ. Trimming pared 6 bases from V and 1 base from J, leaving 9 bases between. CDR3 length: 13 residues. These data originate in a study of blood T cell repertoires in COVID-19. Across the study: Acute and convalescent COVID-19 specimens originated in the United States, Italy and Spain. The analysed material was cDNA or gDNA that came from T cells, B-cell-depleted T cells, or PBMCs.

Authors' data handling: Estimated nucleated cell counts came from reference gene primer amplification. Method: immunoSEQ multiplex PCR; TCRdb's copy keeps in-frame clones and lacks some. D and trimming were read from the DNA, whereas the V and J calls and clone size are those reported in that table. This table has about 220,000 clones, 80% to 85% appearing once. The material sequenced was peripheral blood. The receptor was derived from a human donor in a cohort sampled during active COVID-19. The chain uses TRBV4-2 and TRBJ1-1; D unclear. This CDR3 reads CASSPIPNTEAFF. The CDR3 DNA reads as TGTGCCAGCAGTCCAATTCCGAACACTGAAGCTTTCTTT.